This TCR beta chain was sequenced in a study of naive and memory T cell subsets. To note about this clonotype: The antigen is unknown.

General study points: TCRs were reportedly recovered from both biopsy types, mostly tuberculin test sites.

Four PCR rounds used nested alpha and beta constant region primers plus the SP2 primer. Each CDR3 protein is one row after TCRdb ran MiXCR on the UMI-ligation and nested PCR reads. The data contain 35,000 to 40,000 distinct CDR3 sequences, approximately 10% of them singletons. As to treatment: skin biopsy from PPD injection site in Mantoux-positive individual. The library had UMIs added by 3' ligation of an oligonucleotide to TCR cDNA. Tuberculin skin test biopsies were taken where PPD was injected in Mantoux-positive people. Material: skin, obtained from a tuberculin skin test site. This sequence originates from an adult in good health.

The CDR3 here is CSASDRGSNYGYTF. The CDR3 nucleotides are TGCAGTGCTAGCGACAGGGGAAGTAACTATGGCTACACCTTC. This sequence joins TRBV20-1 and TRBJ1-2; 8 nucleotides line up with TRBD1. The length of the CDR3 is 14 residues. CDR1 is DFQATT and CDR2 is SNEGSKA in the germline V gene (reference sequence). V was pared by 3 bases and J by 1 base, with 4 bases of the junction left unmatched.